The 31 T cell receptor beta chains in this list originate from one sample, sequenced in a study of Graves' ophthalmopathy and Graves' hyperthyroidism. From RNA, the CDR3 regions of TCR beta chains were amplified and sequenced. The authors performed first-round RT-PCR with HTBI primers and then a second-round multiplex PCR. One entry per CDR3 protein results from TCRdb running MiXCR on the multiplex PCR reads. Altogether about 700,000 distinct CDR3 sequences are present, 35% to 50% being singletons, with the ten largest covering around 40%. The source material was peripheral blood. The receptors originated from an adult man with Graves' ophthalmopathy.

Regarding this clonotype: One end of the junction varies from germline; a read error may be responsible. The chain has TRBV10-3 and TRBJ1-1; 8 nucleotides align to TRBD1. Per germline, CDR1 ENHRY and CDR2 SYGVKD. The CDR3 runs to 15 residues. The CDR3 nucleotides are TGTGCCAGCAGTTACTCGCAGGGGGCGAATACTGAAGCTTTCTTT. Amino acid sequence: CASSYSQGANTEAFF.

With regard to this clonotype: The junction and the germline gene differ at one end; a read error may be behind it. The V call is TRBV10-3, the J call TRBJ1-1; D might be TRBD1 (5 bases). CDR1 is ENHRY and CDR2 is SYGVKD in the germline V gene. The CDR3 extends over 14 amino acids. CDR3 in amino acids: CAICESGPNTEAFF. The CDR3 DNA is TGTGCCATCTGTGAGTCGGGACCGAACACTGAAGCTTTCTTT.

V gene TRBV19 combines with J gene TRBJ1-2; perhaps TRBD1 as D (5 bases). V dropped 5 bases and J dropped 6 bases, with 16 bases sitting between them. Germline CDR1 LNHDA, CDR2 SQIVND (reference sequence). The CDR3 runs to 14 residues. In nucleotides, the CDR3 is TGTGCCAGTAGTCTACCCGGACACCCAAATGGCTACACCTTC. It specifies CASSLPGHPNGYTF.

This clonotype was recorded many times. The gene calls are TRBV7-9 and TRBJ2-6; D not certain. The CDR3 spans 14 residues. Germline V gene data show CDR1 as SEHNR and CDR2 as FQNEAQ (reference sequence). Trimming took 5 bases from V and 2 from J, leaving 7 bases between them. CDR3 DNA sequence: TGTGCCAGCAGCCCTACAGCTGGGGCCAACGTCCTGACTTTC. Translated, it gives CASSPTAGANVLTF.

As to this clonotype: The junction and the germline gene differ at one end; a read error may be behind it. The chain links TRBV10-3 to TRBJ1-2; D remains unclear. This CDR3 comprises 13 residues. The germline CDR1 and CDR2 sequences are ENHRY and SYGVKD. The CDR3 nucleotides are TGTGCCAGCAGTACGTCTTCTAACTATGGCTACACCTTC. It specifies CASSTSSNYGYTF.

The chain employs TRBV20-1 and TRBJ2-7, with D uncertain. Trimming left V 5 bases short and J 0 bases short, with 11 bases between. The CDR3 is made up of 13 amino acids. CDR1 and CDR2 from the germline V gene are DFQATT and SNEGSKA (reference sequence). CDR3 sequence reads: CSASYSSSYEQYF. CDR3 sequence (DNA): TGCAGTGCTTCATACTCGAGCTCCTACGAGCAGTACTTC.

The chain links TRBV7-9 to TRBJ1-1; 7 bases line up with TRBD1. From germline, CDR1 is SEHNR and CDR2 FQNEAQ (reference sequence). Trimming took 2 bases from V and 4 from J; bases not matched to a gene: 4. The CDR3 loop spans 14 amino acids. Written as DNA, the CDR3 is TGTGCCAGCAGCTTAATAGGGGGCCCCACTGAAGCTTTCTTT. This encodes CASSLIGGPTEAFF.

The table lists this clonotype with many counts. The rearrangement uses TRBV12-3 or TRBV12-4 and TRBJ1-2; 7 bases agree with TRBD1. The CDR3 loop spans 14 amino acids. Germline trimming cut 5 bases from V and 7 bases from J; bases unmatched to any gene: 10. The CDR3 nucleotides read TGTGCCAGCAGTATCGAGACAGGGATGAGTGGCTACACCTTC. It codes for CASSIETGMSGYTF.

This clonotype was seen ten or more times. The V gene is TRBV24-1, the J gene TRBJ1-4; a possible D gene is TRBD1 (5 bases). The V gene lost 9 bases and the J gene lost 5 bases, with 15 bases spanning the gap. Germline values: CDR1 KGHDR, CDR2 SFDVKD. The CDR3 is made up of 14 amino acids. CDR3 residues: CATALGRPNEKLFF. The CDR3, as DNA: TGTGCCACCGCACTGGGACGGCCGAATGAAAAACTGTTTTTT.

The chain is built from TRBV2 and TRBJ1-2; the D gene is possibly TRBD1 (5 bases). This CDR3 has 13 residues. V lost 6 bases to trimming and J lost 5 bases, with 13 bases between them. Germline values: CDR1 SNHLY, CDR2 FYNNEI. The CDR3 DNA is TGTGCCAGCAGCCCCGACGGGGGGTATGGCTACACCTTC. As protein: CASSPDGGYGYTF.

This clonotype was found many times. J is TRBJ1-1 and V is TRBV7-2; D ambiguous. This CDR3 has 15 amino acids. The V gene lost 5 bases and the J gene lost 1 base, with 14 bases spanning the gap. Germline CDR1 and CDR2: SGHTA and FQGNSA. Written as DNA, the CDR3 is TGTGCCAGCAGCGGACCCGAAGGGTGGAACACTGAAGCTTTCTTT. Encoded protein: CASSGPEGWNTEAFF.

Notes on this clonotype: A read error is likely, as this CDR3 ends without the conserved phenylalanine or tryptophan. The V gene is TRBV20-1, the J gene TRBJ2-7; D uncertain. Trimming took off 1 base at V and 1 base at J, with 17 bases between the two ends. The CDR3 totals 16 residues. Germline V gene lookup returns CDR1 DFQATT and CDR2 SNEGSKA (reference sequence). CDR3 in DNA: TGCAGTGCTAGAGGGGCGTCGGCAGGCGCTTCCTACGAGCAGTACCTC. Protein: CSARGASAGASYEQYL.

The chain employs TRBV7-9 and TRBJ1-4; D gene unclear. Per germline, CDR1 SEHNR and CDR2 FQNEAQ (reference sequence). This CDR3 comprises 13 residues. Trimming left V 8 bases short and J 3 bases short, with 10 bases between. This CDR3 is CASLRFPNEKLFF. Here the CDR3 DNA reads TGTGCCAGCCTCAGGTTTCCTAATGAAAAACTGTTTTTT.

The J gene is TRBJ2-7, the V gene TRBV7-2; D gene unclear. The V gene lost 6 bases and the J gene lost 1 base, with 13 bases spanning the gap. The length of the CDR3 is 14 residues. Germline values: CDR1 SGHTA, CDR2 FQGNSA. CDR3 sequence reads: CASRPRRESYEQYF. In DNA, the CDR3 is TGTGCCAGCAGACCACGGAGAGAATCCTACGAGCAGTACTTC.

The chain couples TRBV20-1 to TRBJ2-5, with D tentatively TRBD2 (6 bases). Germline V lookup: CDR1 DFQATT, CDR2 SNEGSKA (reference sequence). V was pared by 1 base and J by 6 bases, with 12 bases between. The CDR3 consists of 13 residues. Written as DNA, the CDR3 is TGCAGTGCTAGAGTGGAGGGGTGGCAGACCCAGTACTTC. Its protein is CSARVEGWQTQYF.

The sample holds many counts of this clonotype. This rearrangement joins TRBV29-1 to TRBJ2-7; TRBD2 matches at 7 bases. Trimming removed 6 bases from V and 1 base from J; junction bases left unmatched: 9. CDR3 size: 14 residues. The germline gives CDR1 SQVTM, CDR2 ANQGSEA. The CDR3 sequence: CSVLDAGGSYEQYF. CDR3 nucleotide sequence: TGCAGCGTACTGGACGCCGGGGGGTCCTACGAGCAGTACTTC.

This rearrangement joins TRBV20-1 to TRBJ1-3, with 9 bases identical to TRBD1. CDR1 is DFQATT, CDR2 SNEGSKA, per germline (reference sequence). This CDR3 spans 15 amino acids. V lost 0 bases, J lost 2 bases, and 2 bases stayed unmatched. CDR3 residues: CSAREGQGAGNTIYF. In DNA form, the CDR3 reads TGCAGTGCTAGAGAGGGACAGGGCGCTGGAAACACCATATATTTT.

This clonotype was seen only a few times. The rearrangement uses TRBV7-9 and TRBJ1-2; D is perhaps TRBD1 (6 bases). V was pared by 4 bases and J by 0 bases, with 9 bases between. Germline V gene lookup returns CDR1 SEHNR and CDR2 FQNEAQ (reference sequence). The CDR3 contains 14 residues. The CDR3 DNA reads TGTGCCAGCAGCTCTCGGACAGCTAACTATGGCTACACCTTC. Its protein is CASSSRTANYGYTF.

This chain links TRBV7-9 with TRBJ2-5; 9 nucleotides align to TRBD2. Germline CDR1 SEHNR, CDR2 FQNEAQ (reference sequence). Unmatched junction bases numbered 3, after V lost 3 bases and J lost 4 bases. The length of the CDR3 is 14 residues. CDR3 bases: TGTGCCAGCAGCTTTGGACTAGCGTCAGAGACCCAGTACTTC. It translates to CASSFGLASETQYF.

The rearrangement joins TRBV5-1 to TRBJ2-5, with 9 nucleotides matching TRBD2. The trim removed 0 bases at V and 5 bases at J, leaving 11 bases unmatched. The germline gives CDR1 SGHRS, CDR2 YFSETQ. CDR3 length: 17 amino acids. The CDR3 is CASSLAISLAGSETQYF. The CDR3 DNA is TGCGCCAGCAGCTTGGCGATATCGCTAGCGGGATCTGAGACCCAGTACTTC.

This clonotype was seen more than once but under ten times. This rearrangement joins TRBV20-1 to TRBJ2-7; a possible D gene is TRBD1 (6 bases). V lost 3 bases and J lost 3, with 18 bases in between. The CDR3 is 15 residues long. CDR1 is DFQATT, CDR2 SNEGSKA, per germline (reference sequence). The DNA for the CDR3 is TGCAGTGCTAGCCCCTCTGGGGGCGAGGTCTACGAGCAGTACTTC. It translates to CSASPSGGEVYEQYF.

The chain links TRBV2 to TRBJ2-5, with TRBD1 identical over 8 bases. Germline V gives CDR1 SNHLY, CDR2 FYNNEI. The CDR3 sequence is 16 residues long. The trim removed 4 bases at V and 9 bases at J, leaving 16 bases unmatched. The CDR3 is CASSGTRQGNDQPQYF. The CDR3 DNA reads TGTGCCAGCAGTGGGACCAGACAGGGGAATGATCAGCCCCAGTACTTC.

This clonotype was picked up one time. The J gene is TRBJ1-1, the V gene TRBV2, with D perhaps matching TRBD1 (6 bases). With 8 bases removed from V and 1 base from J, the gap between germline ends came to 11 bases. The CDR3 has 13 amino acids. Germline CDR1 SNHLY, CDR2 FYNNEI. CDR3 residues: CASVGGQNTEAFF. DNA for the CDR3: TGTGCCAGCGTTGGGGGCCAGAACACTGAAGCTTTCTTT.

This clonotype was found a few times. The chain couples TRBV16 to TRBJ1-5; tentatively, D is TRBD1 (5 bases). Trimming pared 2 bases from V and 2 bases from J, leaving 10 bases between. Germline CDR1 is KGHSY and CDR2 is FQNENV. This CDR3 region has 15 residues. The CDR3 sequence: CASSQGVGGNQPQHF. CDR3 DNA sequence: TGTGCCAGCAGCCAAGGGGTAGGGGGCAATCAGCCCCAGCATTTT.

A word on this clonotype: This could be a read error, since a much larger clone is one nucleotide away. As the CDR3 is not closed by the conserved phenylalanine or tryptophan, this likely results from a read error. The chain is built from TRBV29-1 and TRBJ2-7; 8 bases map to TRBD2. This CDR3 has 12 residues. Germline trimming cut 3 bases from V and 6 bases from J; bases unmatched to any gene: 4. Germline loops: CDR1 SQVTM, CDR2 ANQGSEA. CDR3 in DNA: TGCAGCGTTGAGGTCGGGAGGGGCGAGCAGTACCTC. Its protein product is CSVEVGRGEQYL.

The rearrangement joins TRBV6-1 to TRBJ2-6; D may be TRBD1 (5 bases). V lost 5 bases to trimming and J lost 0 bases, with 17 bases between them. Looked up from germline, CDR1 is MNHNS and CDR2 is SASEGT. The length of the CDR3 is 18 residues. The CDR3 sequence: CASSHFYVGHSGANVLTF. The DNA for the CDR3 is TGTGCCAGCAGTCACTTCTACGTGGGGCACTCTGGGGCCAACGTCCTGACTTTC.

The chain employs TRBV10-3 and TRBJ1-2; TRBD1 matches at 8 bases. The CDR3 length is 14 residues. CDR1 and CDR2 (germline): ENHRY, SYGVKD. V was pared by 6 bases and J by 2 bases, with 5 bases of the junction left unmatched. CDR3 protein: CAIREDRGNYGYTF. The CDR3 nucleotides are TGTGCCATCAGAGAAGACAGGGGAAACTATGGCTACACCTTC.

CDR3 bases: TGTGCCAGCAGCTTTCAGGGGGCCACCGGGGAGCTGTTTTTT. As protein: CASSFQGATGELFF. The V and J genes are TRBV7-2 and TRBJ2-2; 8 bases map to TRBD1. CDR1 is SGHTA, CDR2 FQGNSA, per germline. V was pared by 3 bases and J by 4 bases, with 1 base of the junction left unmatched. This CDR3 contains 14 residues.

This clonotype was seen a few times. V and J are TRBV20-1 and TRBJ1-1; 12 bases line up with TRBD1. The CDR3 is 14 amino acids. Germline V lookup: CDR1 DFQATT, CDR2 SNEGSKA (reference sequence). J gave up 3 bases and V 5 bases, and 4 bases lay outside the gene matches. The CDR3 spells CSAAGQGADTEAFF. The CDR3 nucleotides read TGCAGTGCTGCGGGACAGGGGGCGGACACTGAAGCTTTCTTT.

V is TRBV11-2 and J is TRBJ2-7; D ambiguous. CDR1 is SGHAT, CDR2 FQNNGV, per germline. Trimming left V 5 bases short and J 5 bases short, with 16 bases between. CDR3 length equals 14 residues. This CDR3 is CASSPPLMFNEQYF. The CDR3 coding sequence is TGTGCCAGCAGCCCCCCTCTAATGTTCAACGAGCAGTACTTC.

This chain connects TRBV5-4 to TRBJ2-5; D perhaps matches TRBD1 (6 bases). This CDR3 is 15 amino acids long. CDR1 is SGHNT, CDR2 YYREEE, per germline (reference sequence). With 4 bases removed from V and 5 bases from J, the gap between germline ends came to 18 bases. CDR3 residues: CASSALGGRQETQYF. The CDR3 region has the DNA TGTGCCAGCAGCGCCTTAGGGGGACGACAGGAGACCCAGTACTTC.